The 29 T cell receptor beta chains below all came from one sample that was sequenced in a study of cytotoxic CD8 clonotypes in ibrutinib-treated CLL. Measured with immunoSEQ multiplex PCR; TCRdb has only the in-frame clones, and not every one. Here the sample spans approximately 50,000 clones, approximately 54% being singletons. The input for sequencing was PBMCs, taken at disease progression, from a patient treated with ibrutinib. The receptors were sampled from a human donor with chronic lymphocytic leukemia.

This clone was observed a handful of times. The chain carries TRBV4-1 and TRBJ2-2, with 9 positions matching TRBD2. With V trimmed by 0 bases and J by 3 bases, 2 bases remained unmatched. The germline gives CDR1 MGHRA, CDR2 YSYEKL. The CDR3 has 16 amino acids. CDR3 amino acids: CASSQELAGYTGELFF. In nucleotides, the CDR3 is TGCGCCAGCAGCCAAGAACTAGCGGGTTACACCGGGGAGCTGTTTTTT.

The chain links TRBV5-1 to TRBJ1-1, with 7 bases lining up with TRBD1. CDR3 size: 13 residues. V lost 3 bases to trimming and J lost 4 bases; unmatched junction nucleotides: 3. Germline V gene lookup returns CDR1 SGHRS and CDR2 YFSETQ. CDR3 nucleotides: TGCGCCAGCAGCTGGGACAGAGGCACTGAAGCTTTCTTT. This sequence encodes CASSWDRGTEAFF.

As to this clone: An end of the junction does not agree with germline; a read error may underlie this. This chain joins TRBV7-7 and TRBJ2-7; D is perhaps TRBD2 (5 bases). CDR3 length equals 13 residues. Germline V lookup: CDR1 SSHAT, CDR2 FNYEAQ (reference sequence). The CDR3 is CASSLPGSYEQYF. The CDR3 coding sequence is TGTGCTAGCAGCCTCCCGGGGAGCTACGAGCAGTACTTC.

The chain employs TRBV19 and TRBJ1-5; D call uncertain. Germline V lookup: CDR1 LNHDA, CDR2 SQIVND (reference sequence). This CDR3 contains 14 residues. Trimming shortened V by 7 bases and J by 2 bases, and 12 bases separated the two germline ends. CDR3 sequence (DNA): TGTGCCAGTATGCCACCAAAGGGCAATCAGCCCCAGCATTTT. It yields the protein CASMPPKGNQPQHF.

This sequence joins TRBV15 and TRBJ1-3; 7 bases are shared with TRBD1. The trim removed 1 base at V and 4 bases at J, leaving 1 base unmatched. The CDR3 covers 14 residues. CDR1 and CDR2 (germline): LNHNV, YYDKDF (reference sequence). The CDR3 DNA reads TGTGCCACCAGCAGAGGGGACAGCGGAAACACCATATATTTT. This codes for CATSRGDSGNTIYF.

V is TRBV7-2 and J is TRBJ2-1, with D maybe TRBD1 (5 bases). The CDR3 consists of 12 residues. V was shortened by 8 bases and J by 3 bases, with 8 bases between the two germline ends. Germline V gives CDR1 SGHTA, CDR2 FQGNSA. As DNA, the CDR3 is TGTGCCAGCGGCGACAGCTACAATGAGCAGTTCTTC. It yields the protein CASGDSYNEQFF.

This chain uses TRBV7-2 with TRBJ2-6; 8 bases match TRBD1. The germline gives CDR1 SGHTA, CDR2 FQGNSA. V gave up 5 bases and J gave up 1 base; unmatched junction bases: 4. The CDR3 is 16 residues long. The CDR3 protein is CASSPGQESGANVLTF. The CDR3 bases are TGTGCCAGCAGCCCGGGACAGGAGTCTGGGGCCAACGTCCTGACTTTC.

The chain couples TRBV7-2 to TRBJ1-6, with D possibly TRBD1 on 6 matching bases. CDR1 and CDR2 (germline): SGHTA, FQGNSA. V shed 5 bases and J shed 9 bases, with 20 bases lying between them. This CDR3 is 16 amino acids long. CDR3 in DNA: TGTGCCAGCAGCGAACAACAGGGCCCTATCGGTTCACCCCTCCACTTT. It yields the protein CASSEQQGPIGSPLHF.

The rearrangement joins TRBV6-5 to TRBJ2-7, with D possibly TRBD1 on 5 matching bases. Germline V gene data show CDR1 as MNHEY and CDR2 as SVGAGI. This CDR3 spans 14 amino acids. V lost 5 bases to trimming and J lost 2 bases, with 13 bases between them. The CDR3 spells CASSITGKTYEQYF. DNA of the CDR3: TGTGCCAGCAGTATCACAGGAAAAACCTACGAGCAGTACTTC.

The sample holds many counts of this clone. This chain uses TRBV6-1 with TRBJ1-2; 9 positions agree with TRBD1. The junction had 5 bases not matched to a gene; V was cut back by 4 bases and J by 2 bases. From germline, CDR1 is MNHNS and CDR2 SASEGT. The CDR3 runs 15 residues. The CDR3 bases are TGTGCCAGCAGTGGCGGACAGGGGCAGAACTATGGCTACACCTTC. Translating gives CASSGGQGQNYGYTF.

The genes are TRBV7-5 and TRBJ2-2; TRBD2 is taken as the D call from the table, unchecked against the DNA. TRBV7-5 is a known pseudogene. CDR3 size: 14 residues. CDR3: CASSLVGSTGELFF. The CDR3 bases are TGTGCCAGCAGCTTAGTTGGGAGCACCGGGGAGCTGTTTTTT.

The chain couples TRBV15 to TRBJ2-1, with 7 bases that match TRBD2. The V gene's germline CDR1 is LNHNV and CDR2 YYDKDF (reference sequence). V gave up 1 base and J gave up 4 bases; unmatched junction bases: 4. CDR3 size: 15 residues. CDR3 in DNA: TGTGCCACCAGCAGAGTTAGCGGGCTGTACAATGAGCAGTTCTTC. It translates to CATSRVSGLYNEQFF.

This clone appeared a few times. The V call is TRBV6-5, the J call TRBJ1-1; no definite D call. V gave up 2 bases and J gave up 0 bases, with 7 bases separating them. Germline lookup yields CDR1 MNHEY and CDR2 SVGAGI. The CDR3 contains 14 residues. CDR3 coding DNA: TGTGCCAGCAGTTACGAGAAGATGAACACTGAAGCTTTCTTT. Amino acids: CASSYEKMNTEAFF.

V and J are TRBV30 and TRBJ2-1; 13 positions agree with TRBD2. CDR1 GTSNPN and CDR2 SVGIG come from the germline V gene (reference sequence). CDR3 length equals 16 residues. V shed 2 bases, J shed 5 bases, and the junction held 6 bases outside the gene matches. The CDR3 DNA sequence: TGTGCCTGGAGTCCACTAGCGGGAGGGGCCCACAATGAGCAGTTCTTC. Residues: CAWSPLAGGAHNEQFF.

This rearrangement joins TRBV5-1 to TRBJ2-2; D gene ambiguous. The CDR3 is 13 amino acids. Germline loops: CDR1 SGHRS, CDR2 YFSETQ. The ends were cut back, 4 bases at V and 8 bases at J, with 12 bases in the middle. CDR3 sequence reads: CASSVSEFGELFF. The CDR3 bases are TGCGCCAGCAGCGTAAGCGAGTTTGGGGAGCTGTTTTTT.

The V and J genes are TRBV7-2 and TRBJ1-5, with D perhaps matching TRBD1 (5 bases). This CDR3 is 13 amino acids long. Per germline, CDR1 SGHTA and CDR2 FQGNSA. V dropped 5 bases and J dropped 9 bases, with 14 bases sitting between them. CDR3 DNA: TGTGCCAGCAGCCTAGGTATCGGGGGGCCCCAGCATTTT. Amino acid sequence: CASSLGIGGPQHF.

This clone turned up a few times. The V gene is TRBV28, the J gene TRBJ2-3; 7 bases map to TRBD2. This CDR3 has 17 amino acids. Looked up from germline, CDR1 is MDHEN and CDR2 is SYDVKM. V shed 2 bases, J shed 0 bases, and the junction held 8 bases outside the gene matches. This chain's CDR3 is CASSLGLGFRSTDTQYF. CDR3 DNA sequence: TGTGCCAGCAGTTTAGGACTAGGCTTTCGAAGCACAGATACGCAGTATTTT.

The V and J genes are TRBV28 and TRBJ2-1, with D perhaps TRBD1 (5 bases). Germline CDR1 MDHEN, CDR2 SYDVKM. The CDR3 runs 12 residues. Here the CDR3 reads CVVQGTYNEQFF. The CDR3 DNA is TGTGTCGTTCAGGGCACCTACAATGAGCAGTTCTTC.

V is TRBV4-1 and J is TRBJ2-7; the D gene could be TRBD1 or TRBD2 (5 bases each). Germline CDR1 and CDR2: MGHRA and YSYEKL. The CDR3 loop spans 12 amino acids. Trimming left V 5 bases short and J 6 bases short, with 11 bases between. The CDR3 nucleotides are TGCGCCAGCAGCGGGACGGAGGCCGAGCAGTACTTC. It codes for CASSGTEAEQYF.

The V gene is TRBV7-2, the J gene TRBJ2-3; the D gene could be TRBD1 or TRBD2 (6 bases each). Trimming left V 1 base short and J 1 base short, with 9 bases between. Germline CDR1 SGHTA, CDR2 FQGNSA. The CDR3 extends over 15 amino acids. The DNA of the CDR3 is TGTGCCAGCAGCTTAGGGGGGGCTGGCACAGATACGCAGTATTTT. It specifies CASSLGGAGTDTQYF.

V usage is TRBV15 and J usage is TRBJ2-7; TRBD2 matches at 7 bases. Germline trimming cut 3 bases from V and 7 bases from J; bases unmatched to any gene: 3. The CDR3 has 12 amino acids. Germline CDR1 is LNHNV and CDR2 is YYDKDF (reference sequence). The CDR3 DNA follows: TGTGCCACCAGCAGTTCCGGGGGGGAGCAGTACTTC. Its translation is CATSSSGGEQYF.

This clone has more than one count but fewer than ten. The chain combines TRBV28 with TRBJ1-5, with D perhaps TRBD1 (6 bases). The CDR3 totals 15 residues. V lost 5 bases to trimming and J lost 4 bases, with 15 bases between them. Per germline, CDR1 MDHEN and CDR2 SYDVKM. The CDR3 coding sequence is TGTGCCAGCAGTGCAAAGACAGGTATTAATCAGCCCCAGCATTTT. Translation gives CASSAKTGINQPQHF.

The chain has TRBV4-1 and TRBJ2-5; 7 positions agree with TRBD2. CDR1 and CDR2 (germline): MGHRA, YSYEKL. Trimming removed 1 base from V and 4 bases from J; junction bases left unmatched: 9. CDR3 length: 16 amino acids. The DNA for the CDR3 is TGCGCCAGCAGCCAAGGGGGGGGAAAGTCAGGAGAGACCCAGTACTTC. The encoded protein is CASSQGGGKSGETQYF.

The rearrangement links TRBV28 to TRBJ2-6; D is ambiguous. Trimming removed 5 bases at V and 0 bases at J, with 11 bases between. The CDR3 is 16 residues long. In germline, CDR1 is MDHEN, CDR2 SYDVKM. CDR3: CASSAVGSSGANVLTF. CDR3 coding DNA: TGTGCCAGCAGTGCCGTGGGAAGCTCTGGGGCCAACGTCCTGACTTTC.

The V gene is TRBV19, the J gene TRBJ1-2; D is perhaps TRBD1 (6 bases). Germline assignment: CDR1 LNHDA and CDR2 SQIVND (reference sequence). This CDR3 spans 11 amino acids. CDR3 nucleotide sequence: TGTGCGGGAGAGGACAGTCACGGCTACACCTTC. Translated: CAGEDSHGYTF. The entire variable domain, with the rest obtained from reference TRBV19 and TRBJ1-2, is as follows: DGGITQSPKYLFRKEGQNVTLSCEQNLNHDAMYWYRQDPGQGLRLIYYSQIVNDFQKGDIAEGYSVSREKKESFPLTVTSAQKNPTAFYLCAGEDSHGYTFGSGTRLTVV.

This clone has just a few counts. The chain combines TRBV5-1 with TRBJ1-2; TRBD1 is a possible D gene (5 bases). The CDR3 is made up of 15 amino acids. V was pared by 0 bases and J by 0 bases, with 9 bases between. The germline gives CDR1 SGHRS, CDR2 YFSETQ. DNA of the CDR3: TGCGCCAGCAGCTTGGGGACACAAGCTAACTATGGCTACACCTTC. Translation gives CASSLGTQANYGYTF.

J is TRBJ2-7 and V is TRBV7-9; D not certain. V gave up 6 bases and J gave up 1 base, with 10 bases separating them. The germline CDR1 and CDR2 sequences are SEHNR and FQNEAQ (reference sequence). The CDR3 consists of 13 residues. DNA of the CDR3: TGTGCCAGCAGGCTAGACACGTCCTACGAGCAGTACTTC. This codes for CASRLDTSYEQYF.

This clone was seen more than once but under ten times. This chain joins TRBV11-2 and TRBJ1-1; unclear D gene. Trimming removed 5 bases from V and 4 bases from J, with 14 bases in between. CDR1 and CDR2 from the germline V gene are SGHAT and FQNNGV. The length of the CDR3 is 14 residues. Here the CDR3 DNA reads TGTGCCAGCAGCACCCCCCGACGGACCACTGAAGCTTTCTTT. As protein: CASSTPRRTTEAFF.

The chain joins TRBV6-6 to TRBJ1-5; 9 nucleotides agree with TRBD1. Germline CDR1 and CDR2: MNHNY and SVGAGI (reference sequence). Trimming took 2 bases from V and 12 from J; bases not matched to a gene: 8. The CDR3 runs 14 residues. CDR3 protein: CASSYGQGKWGQHF. The CDR3 region has the DNA TGTGCCAGCAGTTACGGACAGGGGAAATGGGGCCAGCATTTT.